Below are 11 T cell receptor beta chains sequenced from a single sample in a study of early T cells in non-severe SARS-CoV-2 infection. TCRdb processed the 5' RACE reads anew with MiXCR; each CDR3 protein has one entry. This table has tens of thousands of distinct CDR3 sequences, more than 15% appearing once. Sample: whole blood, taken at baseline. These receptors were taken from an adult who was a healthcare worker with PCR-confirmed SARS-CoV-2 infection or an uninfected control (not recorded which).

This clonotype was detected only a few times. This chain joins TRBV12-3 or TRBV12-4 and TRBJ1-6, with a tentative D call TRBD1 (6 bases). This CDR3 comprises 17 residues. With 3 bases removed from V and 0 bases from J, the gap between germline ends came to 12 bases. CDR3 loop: CASSFLQGSSYNSPLHF. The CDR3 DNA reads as TGTGCCAGCAGTTTTCTCCAGGGGAGCTCCTATAATTCACCCCTCCACTTT.

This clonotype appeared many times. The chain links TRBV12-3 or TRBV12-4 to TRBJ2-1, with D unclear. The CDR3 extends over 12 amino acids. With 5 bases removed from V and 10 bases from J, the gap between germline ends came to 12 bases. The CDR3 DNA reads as TGTGCCAGCAGTCCTGAGTTGGGGGAGCAGTTCTTC. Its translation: CASSPELGEQFF.

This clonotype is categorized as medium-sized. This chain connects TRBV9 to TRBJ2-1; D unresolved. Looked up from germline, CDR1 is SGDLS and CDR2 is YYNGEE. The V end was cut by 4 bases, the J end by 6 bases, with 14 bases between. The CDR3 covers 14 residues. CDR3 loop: CASSPSTALNEQFF. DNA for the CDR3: TGTGCCAGCAGCCCCTCTACTGCTCTCAATGAGCAGTTCTTC.

CDR3 in amino acids: CASSHTVGARNQPQHF. The CDR3 coding sequence is TGTGCCAGCAGTCACACGGTGGGGGCTCGCAATCAGCCCCAGCATTTT. The chain links TRBV12-3 or TRBV12-4 to TRBJ1-5; a possible D gene is TRBD1 (6 bases). The CDR3 has 16 amino acids. Trimming took off 5 bases at V and 2 bases at J, with 16 bases between the two ends.

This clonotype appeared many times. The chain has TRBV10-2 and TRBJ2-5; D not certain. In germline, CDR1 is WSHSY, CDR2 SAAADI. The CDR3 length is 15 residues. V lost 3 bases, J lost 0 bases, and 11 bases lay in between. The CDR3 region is CASSERGLYQETQYF. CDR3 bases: TGCGCCAGCAGTGAACGTGGGTTGTACCAAGAGACCCAGTACTTC.

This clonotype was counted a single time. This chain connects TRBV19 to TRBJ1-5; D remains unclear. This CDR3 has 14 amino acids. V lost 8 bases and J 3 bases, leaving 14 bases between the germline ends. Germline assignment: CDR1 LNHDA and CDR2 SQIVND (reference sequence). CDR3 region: CASCTIGDNQPQHF. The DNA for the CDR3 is TGTGCCAGTTGCACGATCGGGGACAATCAGCCCCAGCATTTT.

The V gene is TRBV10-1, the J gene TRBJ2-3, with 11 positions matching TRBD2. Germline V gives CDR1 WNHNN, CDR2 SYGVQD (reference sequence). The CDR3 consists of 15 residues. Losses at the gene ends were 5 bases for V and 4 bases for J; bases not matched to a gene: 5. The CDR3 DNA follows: TGCGCCAGCAGTTTGGTTAGCGGGGGGGCAGATACGCAGTATTTT. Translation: CASSLVSGGADTQYF.

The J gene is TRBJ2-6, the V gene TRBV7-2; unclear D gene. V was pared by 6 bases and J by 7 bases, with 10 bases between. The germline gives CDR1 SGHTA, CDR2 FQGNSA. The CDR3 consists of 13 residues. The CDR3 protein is CASSTAFANVLTF. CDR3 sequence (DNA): TGTGCCAGCAGTACGGCATTTGCCAACGTCCTGACTTTC.

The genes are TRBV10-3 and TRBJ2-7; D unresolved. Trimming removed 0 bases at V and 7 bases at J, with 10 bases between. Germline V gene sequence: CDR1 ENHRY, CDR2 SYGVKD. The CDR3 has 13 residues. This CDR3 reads CAISESISSEQYF. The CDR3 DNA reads TGTGCCATCAGTGAGTCGATCAGCTCAGAGCAGTACTTC.

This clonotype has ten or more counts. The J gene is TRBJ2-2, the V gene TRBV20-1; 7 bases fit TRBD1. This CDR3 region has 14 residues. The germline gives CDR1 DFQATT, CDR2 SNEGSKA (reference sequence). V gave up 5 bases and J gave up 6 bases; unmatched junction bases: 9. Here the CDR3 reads CSAVQGVVSGELFF. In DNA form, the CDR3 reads TGCAGTGCTGTTCAGGGGGTCGTATCCGGGGAGCTGTTTTTT.

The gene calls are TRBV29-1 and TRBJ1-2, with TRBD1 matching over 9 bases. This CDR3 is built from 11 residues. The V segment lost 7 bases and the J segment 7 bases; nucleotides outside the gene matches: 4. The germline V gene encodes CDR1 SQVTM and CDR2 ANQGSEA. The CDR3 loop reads CSAGTGSGYTF. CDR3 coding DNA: TGCAGCGCCGGGACAGGGAGTGGCTACACCTTC.